The entry below describes one TCR beta chain. No antigen is known for it. No much larger clone exists at a distance of one base, and base qualities are not known. This sample was taken from a study of cytomegalovirus exposure and HLA in healthy donors listed by TCRdb under 2017. Broadly, across the study: According to an earlier analysis of around 600 of the donors, 150 million to 200 million T cells yielded over 90 million unique TCR beta sequences and 250 to 350 Gb of sequence data. About 300 gigabases of sequencing data and 80 million or so unique TCR sequences were included in an early release covering around 650 HLA-typed donors. Of the 398 genotyped donors, less than 85% were placed in the genetic ancestry cluster associated with self-reported Caucasian donors. The study aimed to test whether signatures of past pathogen exposure could be identified by cataloging public T cell receptors. The study used immunosequencing to profile the T cell repertoires of several hundred subjects and linked those repertoires to cytomegalovirus serostatus. A separate validation cohort of 100 to 150 different subjects was used in addition to the approximately 670-subject first cohort. To predict cytomegalovirus infection status, the study brought together high-throughput TCR immunosequencing, statistical association of individual TCRs with disease status, and machine learning. In a later analysis, previously published TCR beta repertoires from 600 to 850 donors were re-analyzed and high-resolution HLA genotyping was added so that TCR occurrence patterns could be studied. The later analysis used no new phenotypic data to find candidate immune exposures, relying instead on TCR beta sequences and their occurrence across donors. In an earlier analysis of around 540 of the donors, high-throughput TCR beta sequencing was used to judge whether each TCR beta V gene segment behaved as functional or pseudogenic. Alongside the repertoire data, information on donor age, sex, ethnicity and CMV serostatus was compiled. A later genetic analysis took genome-wide SNP genotypes for 398 of the 666 donors and used that subset as a discovery cohort. All discovery cohort repertoires had been generated on a single sequencing platform. HLA typing included class I and class II loci at four-digit resolution. Typing coverage varied by locus: about 620-640 donors for A, B, C, DRB1 and DQB1; roughly 560 for DQA1; more than 600 for DPA1; roughly 450 for DPB1. Because of strong linkage in the cohort, roughly five DR-DQ haplotypes were treated as single units for association and clustering. Among 300 to 500 genotyped donors of the cohort, an average of approximately 220,000 unique TCR beta nucleotide sequences was sequenced per donor, of which about 19% were non-productive.

Overall study outcomes, separate from this receptor: Only TCR beta chains were sequenced in this cohort, and the absence of alpha or paired-chain data limited detectable features. Because counts were too low, about 17 rarely observed V segments, including chromosome 9 orphons, were excluded from the earlier analysis of around 590 of the donors. The sequencing pipeline was judged likely to have produced a cluster of highly shared sequence variants as a technical artifact. In a later analysis, the rate of TCR association differed among HLA loci, with DRB1 alleles having the most associated TCRs and HLA-C alleles having the fewest. An earlier analysis of several hundred of the donors showed that most TCR beta V segments appeared in productive rearrangements either about 87% or about 30% of the time, which broadly matched IMGT annotations. In the study, around 160 TCR beta chains were listed as associated with cytomegalovirus. Strong co-occurrence of HLA alleles, especially DR and DQ, made assigning TCR associations to individual alleles difficult. A further reported finding was that TCR beta sequences accurately predicted the HLA-A and HLA-B alleles for most subjects in the first cohort. Linkage disequilibrium might explain the correlated functional status among segregating V segments, but an unknown experimental factor could not be ruled out. The only immune exposure information available for the cohort was CMV serostatus. The authors suggested that the approach could potentially be generalized to other disease states and immunological phenotypes. In both the original and validation cohorts, the classifier was reported to diagnose cytomegalovirus status with high specificity and sensitivity. A few of the identified cytomegalovirus-associated TCR beta chains were confirmed in vitro to be specific for cytomegalovirus antigens. Most TCR sequences were seen in very few donors, while some public TCRs were found in many individuals. In a later analysis, around 17,000 TCR beta sequences were associated with specific HLA alleles at a false discovery rate of 0.05. Compared with the approximately 670-donor mean, donors in an Asian-associated ancestry cluster had fewer N-insertions in productive TCRs, according to a later genetic analysis. Compared with equally common non-associated chains, HLA-associated TCR beta chains in a later analysis were more clonally expanded and had lower generation probabilities. V-gene and J-gene trimming of TCR beta chains was associated with a missense DCLRE1C variant in a later genetic analysis, and the association was replicated in an independent cohort. The presence/absence analyses assumed that sequencing depth was roughly uniform across donors, and that assumption may not be true. In a later analysis, most CMV-associated TCR beta chains were found to appear HLA-restricted, with HLA associations seemingly driven largely by CMV exposure. In a later analysis, several top co-occurrence clusters were reported to appear linked to parvovirus B19, influenza, CMV and Epstein-Barr virus. Because HLA typing was missing for some donors at each locus, association tests included only the typed subset.

The library was produced with the immunoSEQ multiplex PCR assay. A mixture of 60 forward primers for TCR Vbeta segments and 13 reverse primers for TCR Jbeta segments was used in the multiplex PCR. A multiplex PCR assay on genomic DNA amplified the CDR3 region of rearranged TCR beta genes. The Illumina HiSeq System was used to sequence the amplified TCR beta libraries as 87-base-pair reads. The study's processing was this. In a later analysis, tens of millions of unique TCR beta chains were counted across the 690 or so repertoires, and approximately 9.9 million of these chains were shared by at least two donors. Raw reads were error-corrected and collapsed into unique sequences with a nearest-neighbor algorithm that merged closely related sequences to remove PCR and sequencing errors. V, D and J gene segments were assigned by aligning CDR3 sequences to IMGT reference sequences. For a sequence to be retained, a match of at least six nucleotides to both a V gene segment and a J gene segment was required. Rearrangements were classified as productive when the CDR3 lacked stop codons and remained in frame with V and J, and all other rearrangements were classified as non-productive. CDR3 was defined by IMGT convention, running from the second conserved V-encoded cysteine to the conserved J-encoded phenylalanine. Sequences without an unambiguous match to a single V gene segment were excluded from the earlier analysis of approximately 560 of the donors. In an earlier analysis of 587 of the donors, a V segment was called functional when productive rearrangements were above 56.7%, and segregating when the standard deviation between donors exceeded 5%. To diagnose cytomegalovirus status from the catalog of TCR beta chain sequences, a statistical classification framework was built. In a later analysis, TCR nucleotide sequences were compared against IMGT/GENE-DB human TR gene sequences so that V and J genes could be assigned. A later analysis assigned CDR3 sequences and most-parsimonious VDJ recombination scenarios with the TCRdist pipeline. In a later analysis, each TCR beta chain was defined by its CDR3 amino acid sequence together with its V-gene family, and reads lacking a unique V-gene family were excluded. To address suspected cross-contamination and a sequencing artifact, a later analysis removed a few hundred highly shared, low-generation-probability nucleotide sequences. For each public chain, a later analysis derived a clonal expansion index from normalized ranks of inferred template counts within each repertoire. In a later analysis, generation probabilities were computed using a VDJ recombination model fitted to out-of-frame rearrangements, and the results were checked against IGoR. In a later analysis, TCR-TCR, TCR-HLA and TCR-CMV co-occurrence was scored with hypergeometric tests, and a repertoire-size bias correction was applied to TCR pairs. To estimate false discovery rates, a later analysis permuted the HLA or CMV assignments 20 times. In a later analysis, co-occurring TCRs were grouped using DBSCAN, and TCRdist sequence similarity was added for clustering within HLA-allele-positive subsets. Co-occurrence clustering excluded repertoires with fewer than 30,000 or more than 120,000 public chains, plus five with anomalous nucleotide sharing. Entries here come from immuneACCESS through TCRdb and include only in-frame sequences with V and J called. Some clones fail to appear in such tables; in the studies checked, an unresolved V gene covers under half of the shortfall, and the cause of the remainder is unknown. That table gives V, J and clone size, and the DNA gave D and trimming. The sample profile shows more than 130,000 clones; more than 75% of them were found once. Together, the top ten hold around 4.9% of the sample.

The cohort comprised fewer than 700 healthy bone marrow donors. All cohort members were sampled while nominally healthy, although unrecorded immune exposures were likely present. The donor tested CMV seronegative, placing the donor among the 350 or so seronegative members of the cohort. A peripheral blood sample was collected from each donor, and TCR beta sequencing was performed on peripheral blood mononuclear cells. Genomic DNA extraction from the blood cell samples was performed with the Qiagen DNeasy Blood Extraction Kit. The sequencing sample was made of PBMCs. The receptor's source is a male donor in good health and CMV-seronegative.

The CDR3 loop reads CASSVAPTGGNEKLFF. In nucleotide form, the sequence is TGCGCCAGCAGCGTGGCCCCCACAGGGGGAAATGAAAAACTGTTTTTT. The chain is assembled from TRBV5-1 and TRBJ1-4; 8 central nucleotides agree with TRBD1. CDR1 and CDR2, per the germline V gene, are SGHRS and YFSETQ. The CDR3 numbers 16 residues from cysteine through phenylalanine. Only the CDR3 portion is preserved as DNA: 48 bases, with reading frame beginning at the first base. V trim: 4 bases; J trim: 5 bases; unmatched bases: 10. Full variable domain (CDR3 extended with the reference TRBV5-1 and TRBJ1-4 proteins): KAGVTQTPRYLIKTRGQQVTLSCSPISGHRSVSWYQQTPGQGLQFLFEYFSETQRNKGNFPGRFSGRQFSNSRSEMNVSTLELGDSALYLCASSVAPTGGNEKLFFGSGTQLSVL.